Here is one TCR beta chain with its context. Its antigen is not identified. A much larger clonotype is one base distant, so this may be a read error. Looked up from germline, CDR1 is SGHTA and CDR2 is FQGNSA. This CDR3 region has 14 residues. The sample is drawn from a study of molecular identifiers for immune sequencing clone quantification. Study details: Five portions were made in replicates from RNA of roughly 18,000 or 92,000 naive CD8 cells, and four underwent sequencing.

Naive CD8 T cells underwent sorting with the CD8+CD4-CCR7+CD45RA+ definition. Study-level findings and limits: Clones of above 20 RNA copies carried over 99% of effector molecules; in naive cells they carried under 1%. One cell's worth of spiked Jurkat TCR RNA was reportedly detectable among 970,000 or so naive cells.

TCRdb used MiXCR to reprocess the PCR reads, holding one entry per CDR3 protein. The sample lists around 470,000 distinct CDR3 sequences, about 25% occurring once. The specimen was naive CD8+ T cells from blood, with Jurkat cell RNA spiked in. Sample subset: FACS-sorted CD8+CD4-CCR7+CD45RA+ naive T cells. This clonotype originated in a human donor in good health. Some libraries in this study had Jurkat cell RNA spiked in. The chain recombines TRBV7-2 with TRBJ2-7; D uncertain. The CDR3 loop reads CAGSPGRMRYEQYF. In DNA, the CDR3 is TGTGCCGGCAGCCCGGGCCGGATGAGGTACGAGCAGTACTTC.